This passage covers 25 T cell receptor beta chains from one sample sequenced in a study of vaccination and CD4 T cells after COVID-19 (dated by TCRdb to between 2021 and 2022). This sample's treatment or condition label indicates: roughly 10-day PBMC culture with coronavirus spike peptide pools or control peptides (ViraFEST assay). CD4+ T cells from unexposed donors were collected before the COVID-19 pandemic (2011-2018). No cognate antigen is known for these TCRs. The library was produced with PCR. Sequencing instrument: Illumina iSeq 100. DNA from cultured CD4+ T cells underwent TCR sequencing with the Oncomine TCR Beta short-read assay at the Johns Hopkins FTIC core. Through fastp at Q25 and MiXCR, TCRdb rebuilt clones from the public reads, retaining in-frame beta chains. CDR3 protein duplicates are merged, each entry listing the most common genes and DNA. In all, the sample holds some 3,900 distinct CDR3 sequences, and roughly 70% of those were seen once. The leading ten clones occupy around a third of the sample.

Sequencing was performed on CD4+ T cells from blood, cultured in vitro. Receptors were obtained from a human donor in good health.

The rearrangement uses TRBV5-1 and TRBJ1-1; 8 bases fit TRBD1. CDR3 length: 17 amino acids. After removal of 1 base from V and 0 bases from J, the junction contained 8 bases not matched to a gene. The germline V gene has CDR1 SGHRS and CDR2 YFSETQ. CDR3 region: CASSLYGTGVMNTEAFF. The CDR3 nucleotides are TGCGCCAGCAGCTTGTATGGGACAGGAGTGATGAACACTGAAGCTTTCTTT.

The chain carries TRBV19 and TRBJ1-5, with D perhaps TRBD1 (6 bases). This CDR3 region has 14 residues. V gave up 6 bases and J gave up 4 bases, with 13 bases separating them. In germline, CDR1 is LNHDA, CDR2 SQIVND (reference sequence). The CDR3 loop is CASRRSGANQPQHF. The CDR3 region has the DNA TGTGCCAGTAGAAGGTCGGGGGCAAATCAGCCCCAGCATTTT.

This chain links TRBV12-3 or TRBV12-4 with TRBJ2-7, with D perhaps assigned TRBD1 or TRBD2 (5 bases each). CDR3 length: 15 amino acids. Trimming shortened V by 8 bases and J by 3 bases, and 20 bases separated the two germline ends. CDR3 coding DNA: TGTGCCAGCGCACCATTGAGAGGGGTTGGCTACGAGCAGTACTTC. Translated, it gives CASAPLRGVGYEQYF.

The rearrangement links TRBV7-9 to TRBJ1-3; unclear D gene. V was shortened by 3 bases and J by 0 bases, with 9 bases between the two germline ends. The CDR3 spans 15 residues. The germline V gene encodes CDR1 SEHNR and CDR2 FQNEAQ (reference sequence). This CDR3 reads CASSLAASSGNTIYF. The CDR3, as DNA: TGTGCCAGCAGCTTGGCGGCGAGCTCTGGAAACACCATATATTTT.

This chain links TRBV19 with TRBJ2-5, with D possibly TRBD2 on 7 matching bases. This CDR3 has 16 amino acids. V was clipped by 3 bases and J by 4 bases, with 18 bases between them. Germline V gene lookup returns CDR1 LNHDA and CDR2 SQIVND (reference sequence). The CDR3 sequence is CASSMYGGRGPETQYF. CDR3 in DNA: TGTGCCAGTAGTATGTACGGGGGGCGGGGCCCAGAGACCCAGTACTTC.

J is TRBJ1-6 and V is TRBV25-1; D is unclear. The CDR3 extends over 12 amino acids. Per germline, CDR1 MGHDK and CDR2 SYGVNS. V gave up 2 bases and J gave up 7 bases, with 3 bases separating them. This CDR3 reads CASSERNSPLHF. Written as DNA, the CDR3 is TGTGCCAGCAGTGAACGGAATTCACCCCTCCACTTT.

The chain combines TRBV19 with TRBJ1-5, with 8 bases identical to TRBD1. With 4 bases clipped from V and 3 bases from J, the junction kept 11 bases outside the gene matches. The CDR3 is 17 amino acids. Germline V gene sequence: CDR1 LNHDA, CDR2 SQIVND (reference sequence). Here the CDR3 DNA reads TGTGCCAGTAGTACCCACGCGCCCAGGGGGCTCAATCAGCCCCAGCATTTT. Translated, it gives CASSTHAPRGLNQPQHF. Drawing the rest from reference TRBV19 and TRBJ1-5, the complete variable domain is DGGITQSPKYLFRKEGQNVTLSCEQNLNHDAMYWYRQDPGQGLRLIYYSQIVNDFQKGDIAEGYSVSREKKESFPLTVTSAQKNPTAFYLCASSTHAPRGLNQPQHFGDGTRLSIL.

V is TRBV19 and J is TRBJ2-2, with 11 bases lining up with TRBD2. Germline CDR1 reads LNHDA; CDR2 reads SQIVND (reference sequence). This CDR3 comprises 19 residues. The junction had 8 bases not matched to a gene; V was cut back by 2 bases and J by 0 bases. CDR3 sequence reads: CASSITGLAGGTNTGELFF. CDR3 bases: TGTGCCAGTAGTATAACGGGGCTAGCGGGGGGAACGAACACCGGGGAGCTGTTTTTT.

This rearrangement joins TRBV19 to TRBJ1-2; D unclear. Germline V gene data show CDR1 as LNHDA and CDR2 as SQIVND (reference sequence). Trimming shortened V by 3 bases and J by 3 bases, and 11 bases separated the two germline ends. The CDR3 extends over 14 amino acids. The CDR3, as DNA: TGTGCCAGTAGTATCCGTGTTCCCCACTATGGCTACACCTTC. Its protein product is CASSIRVPHYGYTF.

CDR3 coding DNA: TGTGCCATCAGTGGACAGGGGGCAACTAATGAAAAACTGTTTTTT. Translated, it gives CAISGQGATNEKLFF. This rearrangement joins TRBV10-3 to TRBJ1-4; 9 bases agree with TRBD1. With 4 bases clipped from V and 0 bases from J, the junction kept 0 bases outside the gene matches. The V gene's germline CDR1 is ENHRY and CDR2 SYGVKD. The CDR3 has 15 amino acids.

In its sample, this clonotype was seen a few times. The chain employs TRBV6-1 and TRBJ2-7; TRBD2 matches at 10 bases. In germline, CDR1 is MNHNS, CDR2 SASEGT. Trimming cost V 4 bases and J 3 bases; bases outside gene matches: 3. The CDR3 is 14 residues long. CDR3 residues: CASSGTSGNYEQYF. Written as DNA, the CDR3 is TGTGCCAGCAGTGGGACTAGCGGAAACTACGAGCAGTACTTC.

The rearrangement joins TRBV2 to TRBJ1-5, with TRBD1 matching 7 bases. The CDR3 spans 15 residues. CDR1 and CDR2 from the germline V gene are SNHLY and FYNNEI. With 4 bases clipped from V and 1 base from J, the junction kept 4 bases outside the gene matches. CDR3 nucleotide sequence: TGTGCCAGCAGTGGACAGGGAGCCAGCAATCAGCCCCAGCATTTT. The encoded protein is CASSGQGASNQPQHF. Based on the CDR3 plus reference TRBV2 and TRBJ1-5, the full variable domain is EPEVTQTPSHQVTQMGQEVILRCVPISNHLYFYWYRQILGQKVEFLVSFYNNEISEKSEIFDDQFSVERPDGSNFTLKIRSTKLEDSAMYFCASSGQGASNQPQHFGDGTRLSIL.

The chain uses TRBV6-1 and TRBJ1-2; tentative D call: TRBD1 (5 bases). The germline CDR1 and CDR2 sequences are MNHNS and SASEGT. CDR3 size: 13 residues. Trimming left V 2 bases short and J 8 bases short, with 12 bases between. Here the CDR3 DNA reads TGTGCCAGCAGTGAACGGGGGGTTGGCGGCTACACCTTC. It specifies CASSERGVGGYTF.

The chain carries TRBV7-8 and TRBJ1-3; D remains ambiguous. The CDR3 has 15 residues. With 5 bases removed from V and 3 bases from J, the gap between germline ends came to 14 bases. The germline gives CDR1 SGHVS, CDR2 FQNEAQ. The CDR3 DNA sequence: TGTGCCAGCAGCACTCCTCTAATAGGTGGAAACACCATATATTTT. This translates into CASSTPLIGGNTIYF.

By its share, this clonotype is hyperexpanded. The chain has TRBV12-3 or TRBV12-4 and TRBJ1-2; D remains ambiguous. V shed 3 bases and J shed 3 bases, with 8 bases lying between them. The CDR3 consists of 13 residues. CDR3 nucleotide sequence: TGTGCCAGCAGTTTGGCCAGGTACTATGGCTACACCTTC. Its protein product is CASSLARYYGYTF.

This chain joins TRBV7-2 and TRBJ2-3, with 13 bases identical to TRBD2. Germline CDR1 and CDR2: SGHTA and FQGNSA. The CDR3 totals 18 residues. Trimming removed 3 bases from V and 3 bases from J; junction bases left unmatched: 9. The CDR3 reads CASSLVPGLAGMTDTQYF. The CDR3 region has the DNA TGTGCCAGCAGCTTGGTACCGGGACTAGCGGGGATGACAGATACGCAGTATTTT. The variable domain in full, with the rest retrieved from reference TRBV7-2 and TRBJ2-3, is GAGVSQSPSNKVTEKGKDVELRCDPISGHTALYWYRQSLGQGLEFLIYFQGNSAPDKSGLPSDRFSAERTGGSVSTLTIQRTQQEDSAVYLCASSLVPGLAGMTDTQYFGPGTRLTVL.

V gene TRBV5-4 combines with J gene TRBJ2-3; D gene unclear. This CDR3 is built from 13 residues. V dropped 0 bases and J dropped 0 bases, with 2 bases sitting between them. CDR1 SGHNT and CDR2 YYREEE come from the germline V gene (reference sequence). The CDR3 here is CASSLDSTDTQYF. In DNA form, the CDR3 reads TGTGCCAGCAGCTTGGACAGCACAGATACGCAGTATTTT.

This chain uses TRBV7-2 with TRBJ2-1; TRBD2 aligns across 15 bases. The germline gives CDR1 SGHTA, CDR2 FQGNSA. With 1 base clipped from V and 3 bases from J, the junction kept 4 bases outside the gene matches. This CDR3 has 18 amino acids. This chain's CDR3 is CASSLEGTSGRFYNEQFF. The CDR3 DNA reads TGTGCCAGCAGCTTAGAGGGGACTAGCGGGAGGTTCTACAATGAGCAGTTCTTC.

The chain combines TRBV5-1 with TRBJ2-7; TRBD2 matches 13 bases. This CDR3 spans 13 amino acids. V was clipped by 4 bases and J by 9 bases; unmatched bases: 4. The germline V gene has CDR1 SGHRS and CDR2 YFSETQ. DNA of the CDR3: TGCGCCAGCAGCGCAGGACTAGCGGGAGTGCAGTACTTC. Protein product: CASSAGLAGVQYF.

The J gene is TRBJ2-5, the V gene TRBV5-1; TRBD2 is a possible D gene (7 bases). Germline CDR1 and CDR2: SGHRS and YFSETQ. This CDR3 comprises 14 residues. V lost 4 bases and J 5 bases, leaving 15 bases between the germline ends. The CDR3 loop reads CASSPGGQGETQYF. The CDR3, as DNA: TGCGCCAGCAGCCCCGGGGGGCAGGGGGAGACCCAGTACTTC.

This clonotype turned up a few times. V is TRBV7-8 and J is TRBJ1-3; no definite D call. Germline CDR1 is SGHVS and CDR2 is FQNEAQ. V was clipped by 1 base and J by 8 bases, with 6 bases between them. The CDR3 loop spans 12 amino acids. CDR3 sequence: CASSLVVDTIYF. DNA of the CDR3: TGTGCCAGCAGCTTAGTGGTAGACACCATATATTTT.

The genes are TRBV2 and TRBJ2-5; no firm D call. The germline CDR1 and CDR2 sequences are SNHLY and FYNNEI. The V and J ends lost 2 bases and 2 bases respectively, with 6 bases between them. The CDR3 is 13 amino acids. Here the CDR3 DNA reads TGTGCCAGCAGTGAAAGGGAACAAGAGACCCAGTACTTC. It encodes CASSEREQETQYF.

V is TRBV10-3 and J is TRBJ2-3; a possible D gene is TRBD1 (5 bases). The V end was cut by 6 bases, the J end by 2 bases, with 9 bases between. Germline values: CDR1 ENHRY, CDR2 SYGVKD. The CDR3 has 13 residues. The CDR3 sequence is CAIRPTDTDTQYF. The CDR3 nucleotides are TGTGCCATCAGGCCGACAGACACAGATACGCAGTATTTT.

V is TRBV20-1 and J is TRBJ1-5; D unresolved. CDR3 size: 13 residues. Trimming shortened V by 6 bases and J by 4 bases, and 13 bases separated the two germline ends. Germline values: CDR1 DFQATT, CDR2 SNEGSKA (reference sequence). Written as DNA, the CDR3 is TGCAGTGCCGGCCGGGCGGGGAATCAGCCCCAGCATTTT. As protein: CSAGRAGNQPQHF.

This clonotype was detected only a few times. CDR3 residues: CASSSTGDNQPQHF. The CDR3, as DNA: TGTGCCAGCAGTTCGACAGGAGATAATCAGCCCCAGCATTTT. V usage is TRBV6-5 and J usage is TRBJ1-5; perhaps TRBD1 as D (6 bases). The CDR3 loop spans 14 amino acids. Trimming left V 4 bases short and J 4 bases short, with 11 bases between. CDR1 is MNHEY and CDR2 is SVGAGI in the germline V gene.